This T cell receptor beta chain was documented in a study of blood T cell repertoires in COVID-19. Only in-frame clones appear in the TCRdb table, and some are missing; sequencing was by immunoSEQ multiplex PCR. The data show 350,000 or so clones, about 92% seen once. The CDR3 sequence is 15 residues long. Trimming removed 1 base at V and 5 bases at J, with 14 bases between. Germline CDR1 LGHNA, CDR2 YNFKEQ. The sample taken for sequencing was peripheral blood. The chain recombines TRBV4-2 with TRBJ1-1, with a weak D call TRBD1 (5 bases). This receptor was obtained from a woman aged 55-69 years with COVID-19, enrolled during active disease. DNA for the CDR3: TGTGCCAGCAGCCAAGTCGAGGGAGGACATACTGAAGCTTTCTTT. It is translated as CASSQVEGGHTEAFF.